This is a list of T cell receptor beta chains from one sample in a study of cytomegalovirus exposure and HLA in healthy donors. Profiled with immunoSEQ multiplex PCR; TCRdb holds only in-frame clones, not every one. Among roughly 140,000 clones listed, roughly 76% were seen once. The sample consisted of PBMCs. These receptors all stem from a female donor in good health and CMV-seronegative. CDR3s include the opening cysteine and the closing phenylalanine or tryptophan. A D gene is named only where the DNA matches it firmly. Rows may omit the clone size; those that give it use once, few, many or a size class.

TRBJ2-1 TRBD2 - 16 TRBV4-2 CASSQDLAGARDEQFF TGTGCCAGCAGCCAAGATCTAGCGGGGGCCCGGGATGAGCAGTTCTTC
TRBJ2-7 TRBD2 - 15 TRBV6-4 CASSEEAGGPHEQYF TGTGCCAGCAGTGAAGAGGCGGGAGGGCCCCACGAGCAGTACTTC
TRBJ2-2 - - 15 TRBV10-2 CASSEIGDYTGELFF TGCGCCAGCAGTGAGATCGGGGATTACACCGGGGAGCTGTTTTTT
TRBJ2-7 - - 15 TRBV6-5 CASSLYPQGTYEQYF TGTGCCAGCAGTCTCTACCCACAGGGAACCTACGAGCAGTACTTC
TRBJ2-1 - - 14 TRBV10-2 CASSPGTGGNEQFF TGCGCCAGCAGCCCCGGGACCGGGGGAAATGAGCAGTTCTTC
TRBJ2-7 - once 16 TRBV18 CASSPPSGRGSYEQYF TGTGCCAGCTCACCACCTTCGGGCAGGGGCTCCTACGAGCAGTACTTC
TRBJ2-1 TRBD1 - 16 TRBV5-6 CASSLAGGQGYNEQFF TGTGCCAGCAGCTTGGCCGGGGGACAGGGGTACAATGAGCAGTTCTTC
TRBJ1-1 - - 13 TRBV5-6 CASSLAASTEAFF TGTGCCAGCAGCTTGGCAGCGAGTACTGAAGCTTTCTTT
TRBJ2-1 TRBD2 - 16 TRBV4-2 CASSQPIAGGSNEQFF TGTGCCAGCAGCCAACCTATAGCGGGAGGTTCCAATGAGCAGTTCTTC
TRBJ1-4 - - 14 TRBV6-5 CASRPQGPNEKLFF TGTGCCAGCAGACCACAGGGTCCTAATGAAAAACTGTTTTTT
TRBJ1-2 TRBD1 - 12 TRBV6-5 CASTGGTYGYTF TGTGCCAGCACAGGGGGCACATATGGCTACACCTTC
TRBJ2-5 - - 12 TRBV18 CASSPPEETQYF TGTGCCAGCTCACCACCCGAAGAGACCCAGTACTTC
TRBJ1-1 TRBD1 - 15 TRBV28 CASSVPGQGNTEAFF TGTGCCAGCAGTGTCCCGGGACAGGGAAACACTGAAGCTTTCTTT
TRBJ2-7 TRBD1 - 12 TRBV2 CASASDRGQQYF TGTGCCAGCGCGAGCGACAGGGGGCAGCAGTACTTC
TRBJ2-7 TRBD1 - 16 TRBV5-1 CASSLGGQGSSYEQYF TGCGCCAGCAGCTTGGGAGGACAGGGGAGCTCCTACGAGCAGTACTTC
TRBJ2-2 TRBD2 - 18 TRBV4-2 CASSQGLAGSANTGELFF TGTGCCAGCAGCCAAGGGCTAGCGGGTTCCGCGAACACCGGGGAGCTGTTTTTT
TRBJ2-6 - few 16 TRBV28 CASRRRPDSGANVLTF TGTGCCAGCAGGAGGCGGCCAGATTCTGGGGCCAACGTCCTGACTTTC
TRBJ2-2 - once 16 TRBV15 CATSPRGKPSWGELFF TGTGCCACCAGCCCCCGAGGAAAGCCCTCATGGGGGGAGCTGTTTTTT
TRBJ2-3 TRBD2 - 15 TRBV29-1 CSVVGLAGDTDTQYF TGCAGCGTTGTCGGGCTAGCGGGGGACACAGATACGCAGTATTTT
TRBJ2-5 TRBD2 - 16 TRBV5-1 CASSLARAGEMKTQYF TGCGCCAGCAGCTTGGCCCGGGCGGGAGAGATGAAGACCCAGTACTTC
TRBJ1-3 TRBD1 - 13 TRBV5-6 CASSWDSGNTIYF TGTGCCAGCAGCTGGGACAGTGGAAACACCATATATTTT